Following are 21 T cell receptor beta chains from one sample sequenced in a study of PD-L1 blockade in urothelial cancer (dated by TCRdb to the late 2010s). The library was obtained by the immunoSEQ multiplex PCR assay. TCRdb re-hosts the immuneACCESS table, in-frame sequences only. Its copies lack some clones; in the studies checked, an unresolved V gene accounts for under half of them, and the cause for the rest is not known. The sample yields 38,000 or so clones; roughly 84% were counted once. Over 9.5% of the sample lies in the top ten. Reading the label with the study, this specimen's time point is: peripheral blood 6 weeks after treatment start. Here the sequenced sample was PBMCs, taken around atezolizumab (anti-PD-L1) treatment. Receptors were obtained from a man between 35 and 55 years old with urothelial cancer.

The chain uses TRBV6-6 and TRBJ2-2; D is unresolved. The CDR3 sequence is 16 residues long. CDR1 and CDR2 (germline): MNHNY, SVGAGI (reference sequence). V gave up 6 bases and J gave up 1 base, with 15 bases separating them. CDR3 protein: CASSPHLSQNTGELFF. The CDR3 DNA follows: TGTGCCAGCAGCCCCCATTTGAGCCAGAACACCGGGGAGCTGTTTTTT.

The chain is built from TRBV15 and TRBJ1-2, with 7 bases fitting TRBD1. The germline gives CDR1 LNHNV, CDR2 YYDKDF (reference sequence). Trimming took 4 bases from V and 4 from J; bases not matched to a gene: 3. The CDR3 contains 13 residues. Here the CDR3 DNA reads TGTGCCACCAGCAAAGGGACAGTCTATGGCTACACCTTC. Encoded protein: CATSKGTVYGYTF.

In this sample, this clone turned up once. This chain links TRBV19 with TRBJ2-7; possible D gene TRBD2, 5 bases. From germline, CDR1 is LNHDA and CDR2 SQIVND (reference sequence). The CDR3 totals 12 residues. V lost 1 base and J lost 7, with 8 bases in between. Here the CDR3 reads CASSIGGGEQYF. The CDR3 bases are TGTGCCAGTAGTATAGGAGGCGGGGAGCAGTACTTC. Complete variable domain (other parts from reference TRBV19 and TRBJ2-7): DGGITQSPKYLFRKEGQNVTLSCEQNLNHDAMYWYRQDPGQGLRLIYYSQIVNDFQKGDIAEGYSVSREKKESFPLTVTSAQKNPTAFYLCASSIGGGEQYFGPGTRLTVT.

Only one count was recorded for this clone. V usage is TRBV7-8 and J usage is TRBJ2-7, with D unresolved. The CDR3 consists of 15 residues. Trimming removed 0 bases from V and 4 bases from J, with 13 bases in between. Germline-derived CDR1 and CDR2 are SGHVS and FQNEAQ. CDR3 in amino acids: CASSLAGVARYEQYF. CDR3 nucleotide sequence: TGTGCCAGCAGCTTAGCGGGTGTTGCGAGGTACGAGCAGTACTTC.

This chain links TRBV28 with TRBJ2-3; 7 bases align to TRBD2. The V and J ends lost 5 bases and 8 bases, in that order; junction bases with no gene match: 13. This CDR3 spans 15 amino acids. Germline V CDR1 and CDR2: MDHEN, SYDVKM. This chain's CDR3 is CASSGEAGRGGTQYF. CDR3 DNA: TGTGCCAGCAGTGGAGAAGCGGGGAGAGGTGGTACGCAGTATTTT.

This chain joins TRBV7-6 and TRBJ2-2, with 11 positions matching TRBD2. Looked up from germline, CDR1 is SGHVS and CDR2 is FNYEAQ. The CDR3 contains 16 residues. V lost 5 bases and J lost 7; bases outside the gene matches: 9. CDR3 coding DNA: TGTGCCAGCAGCCTTGGGACTAGCGGACTGGGCGGGGAGCTGTTTTTT. Residues: CASSLGTSGLGGELFF.

The rearrangement links TRBV19 to TRBJ2-3, with D maybe TRBD1 (6 bases). The ends were cut back, 7 bases at V and 1 base at J, with 9 bases in the middle. This CDR3 is 13 amino acids long. Germline V gene lookup returns CDR1 LNHDA and CDR2 SQIVND (reference sequence). CDR3 in amino acids: CASTGVGTDTQYF. The CDR3 DNA reads TGTGCCAGTACAGGGGTGGGCACAGATACGCAGTATTTT.

The V and J genes are TRBV6-5 and TRBJ2-7, with D possibly matching TRBD2 (7 bases). The germline gives CDR1 MNHEY, CDR2 SVGAGI. The germline V and J ends were trimmed by 6 bases and 2 bases, with 17 bases remaining between them. The CDR3 spans 15 residues. The CDR3 loop is CASRSGGGGTYEQYF. For the CDR3, the DNA is TGTGCCAGCAGAAGCGGAGGGGGGGGGACCTACGAGCAGTACTTC.

The chain recombines TRBV5-8 with TRBJ1-1, with D perhaps TRBD1 (5 bases). Trimming shortened V by 0 bases and J by 0 bases, and 18 bases separated the two germline ends. Germline V CDR1 and CDR2: SGHTS, YDEGEE. CDR3 size: 18 residues. The CDR3 loop is CASSLVQGLSTMNTEAFF. The CDR3 bases are TGTGCCAGCAGCTTGGTCCAGGGCCTCTCTACGATGAACACTGAAGCTTTCTTT.

The gene calls are TRBV29-1 and TRBJ1-2; weak D call: TRBD1 (5 bases). Between the trimmed V and J ends, which lost 6 bases and 8 bases, there was a span of 22 bases. The CDR3 totals 14 residues. Germline-derived CDR1 and CDR2 are SQVTM and ANQGSEA. The CDR3 sequence is CSVGDGGGGWGYTF. DNA for the CDR3: TGCAGCGTGGGAGACGGGGGGGGTGGCTGGGGCTACACCTTC.

The DNA of the CDR3 is TGTGCCAGCAGCGTAGAGAACGGTAAAATCAGGAATGAGCAGTTCTTC. It translates to CASSVENGKIRNEQFF. The chain employs TRBV9 and TRBJ2-1; no firm D call. V lost 0 bases and J 7 bases, leaving 17 bases between the germline ends. Germline V lookup: CDR1 SGDLS, CDR2 YYNGEE. This CDR3 has 16 amino acids. Based on the CDR3 plus reference TRBV9 and TRBJ2-1, the full variable domain is DSGVTQTPKHLITATGQRVTLRCSPRSGDLSVYWYQQSLDQGLQFLIQYYNGEERAKGNILERFSAQQFPDLHSELNLSSLELGDSALYFCASSVENGKIRNEQFFGPGTRLTVL.

The chain couples TRBV6-6 to TRBJ1-1, with 7 bases matching TRBD1. CDR1 MNHNY and CDR2 SVGAGI come from the germline V gene (reference sequence). J lost 5 bases, V lost 5 bases, and 8 bases had no gene match. This CDR3 comprises 14 residues. DNA for the CDR3: TGTGCCAGCAGTGACCCAGGGGGGAAAACTGAAGCTTTCTTT. This codes for CASSDPGGKTEAFF.

This rearrangement joins TRBV28 to TRBJ1-2; no reliable D call. The germline gives CDR1 MDHEN, CDR2 SYDVKM. V dropped 5 bases and J dropped 4 bases, with 8 bases sitting between them. CDR3 size: 12 residues. CDR3 nucleotide sequence: TGTGCCAGCAGTCCTCACAGCTATGGCTACACCTTC. Amino acid sequence: CASSPHSYGYTF.

The gene calls are TRBV29-1 and TRBJ1-2; D remains ambiguous. The CDR3 loop spans 15 amino acids. Germline loops: CDR1 SQVTM, CDR2 ANQGSEA. Trimming cost V 1 base and J 2 bases, with 14 bases left between them. The CDR3 DNA reads as TGCAGCGTTGAAGGGCAGGACGGGAAAAACTATGGCTACACCTTC. It encodes CSVEGQDGKNYGYTF.

The chain recombines TRBV5-1 with TRBJ2-7; 8 nucleotides match TRBD2. The germline V gene has CDR1 SGHRS and CDR2 YFSETQ. This CDR3 region has 17 residues. Trimming removed 4 bases from V and 2 bases from J; junction bases left unmatched: 14. The CDR3 reads CASSPTPMLAGTYEQYF. CDR3 in DNA: TGCGCCAGCAGCCCGACCCCCATGCTAGCGGGTACCTACGAGCAGTACTTC.

CDR3 DNA: TGTGCCAGCAGTCCGGGACAGGGGAGACAGCCCCAGCATTTT. Protein product: CASSPGQGRQPQHF. The chain uses TRBV6-5 and TRBJ1-5; 10 nucleotides agree with TRBD1. This CDR3 has 14 amino acids. Trimming cost V 5 bases and J 7 bases; bases outside gene matches: 5. Germline V gives CDR1 MNHEY, CDR2 SVGAGI.

This clone was found once. The chain links TRBV28 to TRBJ1-2; D remains unclear. The germline V and J ends were trimmed by 4 bases and 3 bases, with 9 bases remaining between them. The CDR3 contains 13 residues. CDR1 is MDHEN and CDR2 is SYDVKM in the germline V gene. The CDR3, as DNA: TGTGCCAGCAGTTCAACAGCCTACTATGGCTACACCTTC. It translates to CASSSTAYYGYTF.

CDR3: CASSSDRGDIQYF. DNA of the CDR3: TGCGCCAGCAGCAGCGATCGGGGGGACATTCAGTACTTC. This sequence joins TRBV5-1 and TRBJ2-4, with 7 bases identical to TRBD2. With V trimmed by 4 bases and J by 8 bases, 6 bases remained unmatched. The CDR3 runs 13 residues. Germline CDR1 and CDR2: SGHRS and YFSETQ.

This chain connects TRBV28 to TRBJ2-7, with 7 bases matching TRBD2. Germline lookup yields CDR1 MDHEN and CDR2 SYDVKM. CDR3 length: 13 amino acids. V gave up 8 bases and J gave up 3 bases; unmatched junction bases: 7. This CDR3 reads CASVGRAGYEQYF. The CDR3 nucleotides are TGTGCCAGCGTGGGGAGGGCCGGCTACGAGCAGTACTTC. Using reference TRBV28 and TRBJ2-7 for the parts outside the CDR3, the full variable domain is DVKVTQSSRYLVKRTGEKVFLECVQDMDHENMFWYRQDPGLGLRLIYFSYDVKMKEKGDIPEGYSVSREKKERFSLILESASTNQTSMYLCASVGRAGYEQYFGPGTRLTVT.

The chain combines TRBV9 with TRBJ2-6, with 9 bases that match TRBD1. V lost 3 bases, J lost 2 bases, and 15 bases stayed unmatched. Germline V CDR1 and CDR2: SGDLS, YYNGEE. The CDR3 consists of 20 residues. The chain's CDR3 is CASSGPGTGRGNPGANVLTF. CDR3 nucleotides: TGTGCCAGCAGCGGACCCGGGACAGGGAGGGGAAATCCTGGGGCCAACGTCCTGACTTTC.

The genes are TRBV9 and TRBJ1-4; D perhaps matches TRBD1 (6 bases). Trimming left V 0 bases short and J 7 bases short, with 16 bases between. CDR3 size: 16 residues. Germline V lookup: CDR1 SGDLS, CDR2 YYNGEE. The CDR3 is CASSVGAGDIGEKLFF. The CDR3 DNA is TGTGCCAGCAGCGTAGGGGCAGGGGATATTGGTGAAAAACTGTTTTTT.